This T cell receptor beta chain is drawn from a study of T cell responses to AZD1222 COVID-19 vaccine. Sequencing used immunoSEQ multiplex PCR; TCRdb keeps in-frame clones, though not all of them. The sample lists about 97,000 clones, around nine tenths occurring once. The V and J ends lost 3 bases and 4 bases respectively, with 9 bases between them. The CDR3 is made up of 13 amino acids. Germline V CDR1 and CDR2: SNHLY, FYNNEI. The chain joins TRBV2 to TRBJ1-2; D gene unclear. This TCR derives from an adult in good health. The sequences come from peripheral blood, collected on day 0 of AZD1222 vaccination. Here the CDR3 DNA reads TGTGCCAGCAGTGAGGCAGGATTCTATGGCTACACCTTC. Translation gives CASSEAGFYGYTF.